Listed below are T cell receptor beta chains from one sample, sequenced in a study of blood T cells in healthy people across ages. TCRdb passed the 5' RACE reads through MiXCR, listing each CDR3 protein once. The data contain 650,000 to 950,000 distinct CDR3 sequences, approximately 48% of them singletons. Sequences were obtained from blood. The origin of the receptors is a man aged 55 to 70 in good health. Both conserved end residues are part of each CDR3. D genes are given only for firm matches. Clone size appears in some rows only: once, few, many, or a class for an expanded clone.

size,J,D,V,CDR3,DNA
.,TRBJ2-4,.,TRBV20-1,CSATLLRKNIQYF,TGCAGTGCCACACTCCTGAGGAAAAACATTCAGTACTTC
.,TRBJ1-2,.,TRBV2,CARLGADYGYTF,TGTGCCAGACTTGGGGCGGACTATGGCTACACCTTC
.,TRBJ2-5,.,TRBV7-2,CASSLLAWLAKNIRYF,TGTGCCAGCAGCCTACTCGCGTGGCTAGCCAAAAACATTCGGTACTTC
.,TRBJ1-4,.,TRBV13,CASSLANGQVEKLFF,TGTGCCAGCAGCTTAGCAAACGGGCAGGTGGAAAAACTGTTTTTT
.,TRBJ2-1,TRBD1,TRBV7-2,CASSLPRDRANEQFF,TGTGCCAGCAGCCTCCCCCGGGACAGGGCCAATGAGCAGTTCTTC
once,TRBJ2-7,TRBD2,TRBV6-5,CASSYSLMAGAYEQYF,TGTGCCAGCAGTTATTCCCTAATGGCGGGGGCCTACGAGCAGTACTTC
.,TRBJ2-7,TRBD1,TRBV5-1,CTSSLGQGGHEQYF,TGCACCAGCAGCCTGGGACAGGGTGGCCACGAGCAGTACTTC
.,TRBJ2-1,.,TRBV7-2,CASSSARGYNEQFF,TGTGCCAGCAGCTCAGCGCGGGGTTACAATGAGCAGTTCTTC
.,TRBJ2-7,.,TRBV29-1,CSVEVTDYEQYF,TGCAGCGTTGAAGTCACAGACTACGAGCAGTACTTC
few,TRBJ2-1,.,TRBV4-3,CASSQDVAPVANNEQFF,TGCGCCAGCAGCCAAGATGTGGCCCCTGTTGCAAACAATGAGCAGTTCTTC
few,TRBJ2-4,TRBD1,TRBV6-1,CASSESTGVYSKAKNIQYF,TGTGCCAGCAGTGAATCTACAGGGGTATACAGTAAGGCCAAAAACATTCAGTACTTC
few,TRBJ1-4,.,TRBV20-1,CSASSGSYEKLFF,TGCAGTGCTAGTTCGGGAAGTTATGAAAAACTGTTTTTT
.,TRBJ1-4,TRBD1,TRBV7-2,CASSQAGTVEKLFF,TGTGCTAGCAGCCAGGCGGGGACAGTTGAAAAACTGTTTTTT